This T cell receptor (beta chain) was found in a study of T cell clonotyping in hematopoietic cell transplantation. Study information: Cytoreduction preceded collection of pretransplant recipient samples. Findings of the study overall: After transplant, recipient diversity fell while pathologically expanded clonotypes grew through day 180.

The time point denotes: recipient sample about 28 days before transplant, after cytoreduction. The CDR3 covers 15 residues. Sequencing was performed with immunoSEQ multiplex PCR; in TCRdb, only in-frame clones are kept and a portion is missing. The data hold about 43,000 clones, with approximately 81% observed a single time. As to this clone: Its target is unknown.

The rearrangement links TRBV21-1 to TRBJ1-1; TRBD1 was called by the table and not checked on the DNA. TRBV21-1 is recorded as a pseudogene. The material was peripheral blood mononuclear cells, obtained before stem cell transplant. This receptor was taken from a man aged 55 to 70 with acute myeloid leukemia. Some clones in this sample may be carry-over from other donors' samples. CDR3 protein: CASSKTGAVNTEAFF. CDR3 DNA: TGTGCCAGCAGCAAGACAGGGGCAGTGAACACTGAAGCTTTCTTT.